This T cell receptor (beta chain) was sequenced in a study of OX40 agonist ivuxolimab in advanced cancers. Study background: The patients received ivuxolimab by intravenous route every 2 weeks at 0.01 to 10 mg/kg. Males comprised approximately 84% of the group, whose mean age was approximately 60 years (range roughly 20 to 90).

CDR3 size: 16 residues. V dropped 0 bases and J dropped 1 base, with 10 bases sitting between them. CDR1 is SGHRS, CDR2 YFSETQ, per germline. Sequencing was performed with immunoSEQ multiplex PCR; in TCRdb, only in-frame clones are kept and a portion is missing. The sample has 71,000 or so clones, just over 90% seen once; the top ten hold less than 2.5%. The sequence was collected from an adult with an advanced solid tumor such as melanoma, head and neck, liver or kidney cancer. The sample here was CD4+ or CD8+ T cells sorted from blood, taken in a trial of the OX40 agonist ivuxolimab. This chain links TRBV5-1 with TRBJ2-2, with a possible D match to TRBD1 (5 bases). The DNA for the CDR3 is TGCGCCAGCAGCTTGGAGGGGCCTATGAACACCGGGGAGCTGTTTTTT. Encoded protein: CASSLEGPMNTGELFF.